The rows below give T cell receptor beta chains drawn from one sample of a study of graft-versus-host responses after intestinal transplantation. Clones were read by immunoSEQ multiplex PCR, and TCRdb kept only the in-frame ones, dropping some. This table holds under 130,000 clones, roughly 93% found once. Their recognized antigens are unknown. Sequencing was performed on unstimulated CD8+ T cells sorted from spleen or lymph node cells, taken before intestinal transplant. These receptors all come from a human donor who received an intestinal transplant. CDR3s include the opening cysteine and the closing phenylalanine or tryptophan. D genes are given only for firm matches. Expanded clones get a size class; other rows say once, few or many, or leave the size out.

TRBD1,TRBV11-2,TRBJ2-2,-,CASRITGGGELFF,TGTGCCAGCAGGATAACAGGGGGCGGGGAGCTGTTTTTT
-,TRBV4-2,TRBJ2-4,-,CASSQGRGRNIQYF,TGTGCCAGCAGCCAAGGACGAGGGAGAAACATTCAGTACTTC
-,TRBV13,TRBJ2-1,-,CASSLAGVGHNEQFF,TGTGCCAGCAGCTTAGCTGGGGTGGGGCACAATGAGCAGTTCTTC
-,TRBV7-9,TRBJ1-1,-,CASSDLAVNTEAFF,TGTGCCAGCAGCGATCTAGCCGTGAACACTGAAGCTTTCTTT
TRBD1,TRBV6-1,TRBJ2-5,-,CASGVGQGLRETQYF,TGTGCCAGCGGGGTTGGACAGGGTTTGAGGGAGACCCAGTACTTC
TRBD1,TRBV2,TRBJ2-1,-,CASSVPDRPNNEQFF,TGTGCCAGCAGTGTGCCGGACAGGCCAAACAATGAGCAGTTCTTC
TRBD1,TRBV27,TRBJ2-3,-,CASRSGTGSDTQYF,TGTGCCAGCAGGTCCGGGACAGGGTCGGATACGCAGTATTTT
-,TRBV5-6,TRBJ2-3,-,CASSLPLPSTDTQYF,TGTGCCAGCAGCCTGCCGCTCCCTAGCACAGATACGCAGTATTTT
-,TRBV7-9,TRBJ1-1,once,CASSPSEAFF,TGTGCCAGCAGTCCCTCTGAAGCTTTCTTT
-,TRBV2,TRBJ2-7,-,CASSAATTRLGEQYF,TGTGCCAGCAGTGCCGCAACTACCCGCCTAGGGGAGCAGTACTTC